The next 15 T cell receptor beta chains were all read from a single sample in a study of T cells in Graves' hyperthyroidism and ophthalmopathy. TCR beta CDR3 regions were amplified from RNA. The HTBI primer set was used in a first-round RT-PCR of the TCR CDR3. MiXCR was run by TCRdb on the multiplex PCR reads, yielding one entry per CDR3 protein. The profile shows about 700,000 distinct CDR3 sequences, about 15% of them singletons. Sequencing input: blood. Receptors were obtained from a woman aged 18-29 years with Graves' hyperthyroidism.

This clonotype was seen repeatedly, ten times or more. V gene TRBV6-1 combines with J gene TRBJ2-2, with D perhaps TRBD1 (5 bases). Germline CDR1 reads MNHNS; CDR2 reads SASEGT. This CDR3 is 14 amino acids long. Trimming shortened V by 8 bases and J by 0 bases, and 10 bases separated the two germline ends. CDR3 sequence reads: CASSDSANTGELFF. The CDR3 DNA follows: TGTGCCAGCTCTGACAGCGCGAACACCGGGGAGCTGTTTTTT.

This clonotype was detected many times. V gene TRBV28 combines with J gene TRBJ1-1; D is unclear. Looked up from germline, CDR1 is MDHEN and CDR2 is SYDVKM. The CDR3 is 13 amino acids. The V gene lost 6 bases and the J gene lost 4 bases, with 12 bases spanning the gap. CDR3 amino acids: CASRPGPSTEAFF. In nucleotides, the CDR3 is TGTGCCAGCAGACCCGGACCTTCCACTGAAGCTTTCTTT.

There are many counts of this clonotype. The chain is built from TRBV7-8 and TRBJ1-6; 7 bases align to TRBD1. The CDR3 is 14 amino acids. V was clipped by 3 bases and J by 7 bases; unmatched bases: 3. Germline values: CDR1 SGHVS, CDR2 FQNEAQ. The CDR3 region is CASSFDRDNSPLHF. The CDR3 DNA is TGTGCCAGCAGCTTTGACAGGGACAATTCACCCCTCCACTTT.

This clonotype was picked up a small number of times. V usage is TRBV18 and J usage is TRBJ1-1; 9 bases are a match to TRBD1. With 1 base clipped from V and 2 bases from J, the junction kept 5 bases outside the gene matches. This CDR3 is built from 16 residues. CDR1 is KGHSH, CDR2 LQKENI, per germline. In DNA, the CDR3 is TGTGCCAGCTCACCACGGGGACAGGGTAAAAACACTGAAGCTTTCTTT. Its protein is CASSPRGQGKNTEAFF. Full variable domain (rest looked up from reference TRBV18 and TRBJ1-1): NAGVMQNPRHLVRRRGQEARLRCSPMKGHSHVYWYRQLPEEGLKFMVYLQKENIIDESGMPKERFSAEFPKEGPSILRIQQVVRGDSAAYFCASSPRGQGKNTEAFFGQGTRLTVV.

This clonotype was seen ten or more times. The V and J genes are TRBV18 and TRBJ2-7; 9 bases match TRBD1. J was trimmed by 5 bases and V by 8 bases; bases with no gene match: 10. Germline V lookup: CDR1 KGHSH, CDR2 LQKENI. This CDR3 has 14 residues. CDR3 amino acids: CASRLQGAQDEQYF. CDR3 DNA sequence: TGTGCCAGCCGACTACAGGGGGCGCAGGACGAGCAGTACTTC.

This clonotype came up a few times. The chain recombines TRBV7-9 with TRBJ2-2; D remains unclear. This CDR3 is built from 14 residues. The V end lost 3 bases, the J end lost 6 bases, and 11 bases lay between the germline ends. Per the germline V gene, CDR1 is SEHNR and CDR2 is FQNEAQ (reference sequence). CDR3 sequence: CASSLEPPPGELFF. CDR3 nucleotide sequence: TGTGCCAGCAGCTTGGAACCCCCCCCCGGGGAGCTGTTTTTT.

The V call is TRBV7-2, the J call TRBJ2-1; D is uncertain. The CDR3 is made up of 16 amino acids. The ends were cut back, 2 bases at V and 0 bases at J, with 11 bases in the middle. Germline CDR1 is SGHTA and CDR2 is FQGNSA. CDR3 protein: CASSLRPASSYNEQFF. The CDR3 DNA follows: TGTGCCAGCAGCTTACGCCCGGCGAGCTCCTACAATGAGCAGTTCTTC.

Ten or more counts support this clonotype. The CDR3 nucleotides read TGTGCCAGCAGACCACCAGGGGTCGGCAGCTCCTACAATGAGCAGTTCTTC. It specifies CASRPPGVGSSYNEQFF. The V gene is TRBV7-2, the J gene TRBJ2-1, with D possibly being TRBD1 (6 bases). V gave up 6 bases and J gave up 0 bases, with 18 bases separating them. The germline CDR1 and CDR2 sequences are SGHTA and FQGNSA. The CDR3 has 17 residues.

This clonotype was observed at least ten times. The CDR3 loop reads CASSLFSNQPQHF. CDR3 coding DNA: TGTGCCAGCAGCTTATTCAGCAATCAGCCCCAGCATTTT. The rearrangement joins TRBV11-2 to TRBJ1-5; no reliable D call. Germline lookup yields CDR1 SGHAT and CDR2 FQNNGV. V lost 2 bases and J 1 base, leaving 3 bases between the germline ends. This CDR3 has 13 amino acids.

J is TRBJ2-3 and V is TRBV4-1, with TRBD2 matching 8 bases. Trimming removed 7 bases from V and 5 bases from J; junction bases left unmatched: 11. The CDR3 is made up of 15 amino acids. Germline V gene lookup returns CDR1 MGHRA and CDR2 YSYEKL. This CDR3 reads CASTKSGRGGDTQYF. CDR3 nucleotide sequence: TGCGCCAGCACCAAAAGCGGGAGAGGAGGAGATACGCAGTATTTT.

This clonotype was observed at least ten times. This chain joins TRBV28 and TRBJ2-3; 10 bases map to TRBD1. The CDR3 runs to 18 residues. CDR1 and CDR2 (germline): MDHEN, SYDVKM. V lost 5 bases to trimming and J lost 4 bases; unmatched junction nucleotides: 15. The CDR3 nucleotides read TGTGCCAGCAGTCCCTCCCTAGGGACAGGGGATTTGGCAGATACGCAGTATTTT. It translates to CASSPSLGTGDLADTQYF.

About this clonotype: A much bigger clone sits one base away, suggesting this may be a read error. V is TRBV12-3 or TRBV12-4 and J is TRBJ2-1, with D possibly TRBD2 on 6 matching bases. The CDR3 has 16 residues. In DNA, the CDR3 is TGTGCCAGCGTCATCGGGAGTATGGGTTCCTACGATGAGCAGTTCTTC. Translation gives CASVIGSMGSYDEQFF.

The CDR3 DNA reads TGCGCCAGCACTCGGGCGGCAGGGGGAGAGGATGAGCAGTTCTTC. This translates into CASTRAAGGEDEQFF. The rearrangement links TRBV5-1 to TRBJ2-1; TRBD1 matches at 7 bases. Trimming cost V 6 bases and J 8 bases; bases outside gene matches: 14. Germline assignment: CDR1 SGHRS and CDR2 YFSETQ. There are 15 residues in the CDR3.

The rearrangement links TRBV6-5 to TRBJ2-1; 13 bases align to TRBD2. The V gene end was trimmed by 0 bases and the J gene end by 9 bases; junction bases not matched to a gene: 8. Germline V gene data show CDR1 as MNHEY and CDR2 as SVGAGI. The CDR3 consists of 17 residues. The CDR3: CASSYSQPGLAGAEQFF. The DNA of the CDR3 is TGTGCCAGCAGTTACTCCCAACCAGGACTAGCGGGAGCTGAGCAGTTCTTC.

This clonotype was seen a few times. V gene TRBV13 combines with J gene TRBJ2-5, with D maybe TRBD2 (6 bases). The germline CDR1 and CDR2 sequences are PRHDT and FYEKMQ (reference sequence). The CDR3 is made up of 14 amino acids. V lost 7 bases, J lost 2 bases, and 14 bases lay in between. CDR3 in DNA: TGTGCCAGCAAATCGGGGACTTTACAAGAGACCCAGTACTTC. This gives the protein CASKSGTLQETQYF.